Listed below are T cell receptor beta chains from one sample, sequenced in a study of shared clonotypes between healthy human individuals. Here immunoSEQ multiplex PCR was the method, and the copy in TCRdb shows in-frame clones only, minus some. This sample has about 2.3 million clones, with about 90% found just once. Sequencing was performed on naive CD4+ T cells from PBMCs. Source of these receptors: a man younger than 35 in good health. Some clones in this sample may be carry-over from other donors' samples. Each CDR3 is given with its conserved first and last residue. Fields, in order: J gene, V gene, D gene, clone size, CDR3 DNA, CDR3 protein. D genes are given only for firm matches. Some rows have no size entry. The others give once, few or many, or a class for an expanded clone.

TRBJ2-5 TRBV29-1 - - TGCAGCGTTGTACGCGTGCAGGGCCAAGAGACCCAGTACTTC CSVVRVQGQETQYF
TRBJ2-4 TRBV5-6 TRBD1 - TGTGCCAGCAGTTTTCGACAGGGCAGGGACATTCAGTACTTC CASSFRQGRDIQYF
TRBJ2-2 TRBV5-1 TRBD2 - TGCGCCAGCAGCTTGGCTGGACTAGCGAGAACCGGGGAGCTGTTTTTT CASSLAGLARTGELFF
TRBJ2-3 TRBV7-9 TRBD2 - TGTGCCAGCAGCACCGGACTAGCGGGACGAGGGGGAGATACGCAGTATTTT CASSTGLAGRGGDTQYF
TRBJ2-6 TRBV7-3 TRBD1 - TGTGCCAGCAGCCCCGGGACAGCCGACTCTGGGGCCAACGTCCTGACTTTC CASSPGTADSGANVLTF
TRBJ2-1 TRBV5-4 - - TGTGCCAGCAGCAGCTCCCCGGGACATGTCGAGCAGTTCTTC CASSSSPGHVEQFF
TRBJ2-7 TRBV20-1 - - TGCAGTGCCCAGGATGGCTACGAGCAGTACTTC CSAQDGYEQYF
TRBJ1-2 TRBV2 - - TGTGCCAGCATATTTGGGGATTCCTATGGCTACACCTTC CASIFGDSYGYTF
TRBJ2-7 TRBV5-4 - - TGTGCCAGCAGCTCCCCTCAGGGAGAGCAGTACTTC CASSSPQGEQYF
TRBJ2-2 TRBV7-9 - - TGTGCCAGCAGCCTGGCAGGACTTAACACCGGGGAGCTGTTTTTT CASSLAGLNTGELFF
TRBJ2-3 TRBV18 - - TGTGCCAGCTCACCACCTGGGATTGCAGATACGCAGTATTTT CASSPPGIADTQYF
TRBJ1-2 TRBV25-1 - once TGTGCCAGCAGTGAAGGCAGGCGTACCTATGGCTACACCTTC CASSEGRRTYGYTF
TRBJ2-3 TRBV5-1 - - TGCGCCAGCAGCCCCGCCCGCCAGGGGCCTAGCACAGATACGCAGTATTTT CASSPARQGPSTDTQYF
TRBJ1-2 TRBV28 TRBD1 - TGTGCCAGCAGTTTGACAGGGAGCTATGGCTACACCTTC CASSLTGSYGYTF
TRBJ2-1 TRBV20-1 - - TGCAGTGGATTCCGCAATGAGCAGTTCTTC CSGFRNEQFF
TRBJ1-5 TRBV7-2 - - TGTGCCAGCAGCTTAACGAGGGGCCCTAGGCAGCCCCAGCATTTT CASSLTRGPRQPQHF
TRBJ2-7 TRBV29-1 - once TGCAGCGTTGGACAGGCGTCCTACGAGCAGTACTTC CSVGQASYEQYF
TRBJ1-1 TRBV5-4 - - TGTGCCAGCAGCTTGCCCCAGAACACTGAAGCTTTCTTT CASSLPQNTEAFF
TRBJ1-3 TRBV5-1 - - TGCGCCAGCAGCTTGGTGGGTCCTAGCCTCGGAAACACCATATATTTT CASSLVGPSLGNTIYF
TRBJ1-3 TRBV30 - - TGTGCCTGGAGTGTGGGACGGAGCTCTGGAAACACCATATATTTT CAWSVGRSSGNTIYF
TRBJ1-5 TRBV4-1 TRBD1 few TGCGCCAGCAGCCCTCCGGGACAGAACAATCAGCCCCAGCATTTT CASSPPGQNNQPQHF
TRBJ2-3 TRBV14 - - TGTGCCAGCAGCCAAGTTGGCGGGTCTAGCACAGATACGCAGTATTTT CASSQVGGSSTDTQYF
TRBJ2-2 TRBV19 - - TGTGCCAGTAGTACCCCACAGGGGAGGACTTTCGCTGGGGAGCTGTTTTTT CASSTPQGRTFAGELFF
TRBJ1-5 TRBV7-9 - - TGTGCCAGCAGCCACCATGAGCCCCAGCATTTT CASSHHEPQHF
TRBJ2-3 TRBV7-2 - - TGTGCCAGCGGGGGAGTAAGTACAGATACGCAGTATTTT CASGGVSTDTQYF
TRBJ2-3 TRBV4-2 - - TGTGCCAGCAGCCAAAGGGGGGCCGGTACGCAGTATTTT CASSQRGAGTQYF
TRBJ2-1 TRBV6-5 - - TGTGCCAGCAGTTACAGGGTCGGCGCGGGATATGAGCAGTTCTTC CASSYRVGAGYEQFF
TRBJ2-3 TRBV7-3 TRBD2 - TGTGCCAGCAGCTTATATGGGGGGAGCGGGAGTCTTCCGAGAACGCAGTATTTT CASSLYGGSGSLPRTQYF
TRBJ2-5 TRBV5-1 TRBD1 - TGCGCCAGCACTAGGGGGCAAAAACCAGAAGAGACCCAGTACTTC CASTRGQKPEETQYF
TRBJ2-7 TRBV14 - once TGTGCCAGCAGCCCCTGGGGCCAGCACTTAACTTACGAGCAGTACTTC CASSPWGQHLTYEQYF
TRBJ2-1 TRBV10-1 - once TGCGCCAGCAGTGAGTACAGGGAAGTATCCTACAATGAGCAGTTCTTC CASSEYREVSYNEQFF
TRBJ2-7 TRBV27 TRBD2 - TGTGCCAGCAGTCGTAGCGGGAGTGCCACCTACGAGCAGTACTTC CASSRSGSATYEQYF
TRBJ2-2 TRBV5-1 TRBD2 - TGCGCCAGCAGCTTGGCCCGATACGTAGCGGGAGGGAACACCGGGGAGCTGTTTTTT CASSLARYVAGGNTGELFF
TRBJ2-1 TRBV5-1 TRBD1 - TGCGCCAGCAGCTTTGGGACAGGGATGTTTAATGAGCAGTTCTTC CASSFGTGMFNEQFF
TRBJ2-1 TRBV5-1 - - TGCGCCAGCAGCTTGGGTCCGGGCACCTACAATGAGCAGTTCTTC CASSLGPGTYNEQFF